This T cell receptor (beta chain) was obtained from a study of cytomegalovirus exposure and HLA in healthy donors (dated by TCRdb to 2016 to 2017). Some background on the complete study: According to an earlier analysis of 550 to 750 of the donors, 150 million to 200 million T cells yielded over 100 million unique TCR beta sequences and about 280 Gb of sequence data. To decide whether each TCR beta V gene segment behaved as functional or pseudogenic, an earlier analysis of several hundred of the donors relied on high-throughput TCR beta sequencing. To predict cytomegalovirus infection status, the study combined high-throughput TCR immunosequencing, statistical association of individual TCRs with disease status, and machine learning. In a later analysis, previously published TCR beta repertoires from roughly 710 donors were re-analyzed and high-resolution HLA genotyping was added so that TCR occurrence patterns could be studied. Donor age, sex, ethnicity and CMV serostatus were compiled together with the repertoire data. Typing coverage varied by locus: roughly 620-640 donors for A, B, C, DRB1 and DQB1; approximately 560 for DQA1; approximately 610 for DPA1; roughly 450 for DPB1. The T cell repertoires of under 700 subjects were profiled by immunosequencing and related to cytomegalovirus serostatus. Both class I and class II loci were covered by HLA typing, at four-digit resolution. All discovery cohort repertoires had been generated using a single sequencing platform. The study was designed to test whether signatures of past pathogen exposure could be identified by cataloging public T cell receptors. Genome-wide SNP genotypes for about 60% of the 666 donors were used in a later genetic analysis, which treated that subset as a discovery cohort. Besides the first cohort of around 700 subjects, a separate validation cohort made up of 120 different subjects was used. Among around 400 genotyped donors of the cohort, an average of about 240,000 unique TCR beta nucleotide sequences was sequenced per donor, of which 15% to 20% were non-productive. An early release covering roughly 600 HLA-typed donors comprised roughly 300 gigabases of sequencing data and around 85 million unique TCR sequences. Among the roughly 400 genotyped donors, 75% to 90% belonged to the genetic ancestry cluster associated with self-reported Caucasian donors. Four to six DR-DQ haplotypes were handled as single units for association and clustering because linkage in the cohort was strong. Rather than drawing on any new phenotypic data, the later analysis identified candidate immune exposures from TCR beta sequences and the way those sequences occurred across donors.

As regards this clone: There is no known antigen for this receptor. No quality values exist for individual bases; no much larger clone is one base distant.

In total, about 650 healthy bone marrow donors made up the cohort. At the time of sampling, every cohort member was nominally healthy, though immune exposures that went unrecorded were likely present. The donor tested CMV seropositive, placing the donor among the roughly 270 seropositive members of the cohort. A peripheral blood sample was collected from each donor, and TCR beta sequencing was performed on peripheral blood mononuclear cells. The Qiagen DNeasy Blood Extraction Kit was used to extract genomic DNA from the blood cell samples. The library came from the immunoSEQ multiplex PCR assay. A mixture of 60 forward primers for TCR Vbeta segments and 13 reverse primers for TCR Jbeta segments was used in the multiplex PCR. The CDR3 region of rearranged TCR beta genes was amplified from genomic DNA with a multiplex PCR assay. On the Illumina HiSeq System, the amplified TCR beta libraries were sequenced as 87-base-pair reads. Under the source paper's analysis protocol: A later analysis tallied some 79 million unique TCR beta chains across the 666 repertoires, and some 10 million of those chains were shared by two or more donors. To remove PCR and sequencing errors, raw reads were error-corrected and collapsed into unique sequences using a nearest-neighbor algorithm that merged closely related sequences. Alignment of CDR3 sequences to IMGT reference sequences was used to assign V, D and J gene segments. For a sequence to be retained, at least a six-nucleotide match to both a V gene segment and a J gene segment was required. A rearrangement counted as productive if the CDR3 had no stop codons and remained in frame with V and J, and every other rearrangement counted as non-productive. Following IMGT convention, CDR3 was defined as the stretch from the second conserved V-encoded cysteine up to the conserved J-encoded phenylalanine. Sequences without an unambiguous match to a single V gene segment were excluded from the earlier analysis of a few hundred of the donors. An earlier analysis of approximately 590 of the donors classified V segments as functional when productive rearrangements were above 56.7% and as segregating when the standard deviation between donors was above 5%. A statistical classification framework was developed to diagnose cytomegalovirus status using the catalog of TCR beta chain sequences. In a later analysis, V and J genes were assigned by comparing TCR nucleotide sequences against IMGT/GENE-DB human TR gene sequences. In a later analysis, CDR3 sequences and most-parsimonious VDJ recombination scenarios were assigned using the TCRdist pipeline. A later analysis defined each TCR beta chain by its CDR3 amino acid sequence plus V-gene family, and excluded reads lacking a unique V-gene family. A later analysis removed 500 to 650 highly shared, low-generation-probability nucleotide sequences to deal with suspected cross-contamination and a sequencing artifact. A later analysis calculated a clonal expansion index for each public chain from normalized within-repertoire ranks of inferred template counts. Generation probabilities in a later analysis came from a VDJ recombination model fitted to out-of-frame rearrangements, and those results were checked against IGoR. In a later analysis, hypergeometric tests were used to score TCR-TCR, TCR-HLA and TCR-CMV co-occurrence, with a repertoire-size bias correction applied to TCR pairs. A later analysis estimated false discovery rates by permuting HLA or CMV assignments 20 times. In a later analysis, co-occurring TCRs were grouped using DBSCAN, with TCRdist sequence similarity added in when clustering inside HLA-allele-positive subsets. Co-occurrence clustering excluded repertoires with fewer than 30,000 or more than 120,000 public chains, plus five with anomalous nucleotide sharing. Drawn from immuneACCESS, this table holds only the in-frame rearrangements with V and J called that TCRdb kept. Clones are partly lost; checked studies trace under half to an unresolved V gene and leave the rest unexplained. That table supplies the V and J calls and clone size; D and trimming were determined from the DNA. The sample contains roughly 190,000 clones, 77% of them found a single time. The biggest ten clones account for roughly 2.1% of the sample.

Between the V and J ends, shortened by 3 bases and 3 bases respectively, the junction contains 8 bases. For CDR1 and CDR2, the germline V gene (reference sequence) lists SEHNR and FQNEAQ. The CDR3 holds 14 amino acids from the cysteine to the phenylalanine. Kept here is only the CDR3 DNA, which spans 42 bases and is read in frame from base 1. Study-wide findings and limitations: In both the original and validation cohorts, the classifier was reported to diagnose cytomegalovirus status with high specificity and sensitivity. The cohort was sequenced for TCR beta chains only, and without alpha or paired-chain data the features that could be detected were limited. Most TCR sequences were seen in very few donors, while some public TCRs were found in many individuals. The authors suggested that the approach could potentially be extended to other disease states and immunological phenotypes. A group of highly shared sequence variants was considered likely to be a technical artifact of the sequencing pipeline. In a later analysis, HLA-associated TCR beta chains were found to be more clonally expanded and to have lower generation probabilities than equally common non-associated chains. Correlated functional status among segregating V segments might be attributable to linkage disequilibrium, but an unknown experimental factor could not be ruled out. A later genetic analysis reported fewer N-insertions in productive TCRs among donors in an Asian-associated ancestry cluster than the 666-donor mean. In a later analysis, TCR association rates were found to vary across HLA loci, with the most associated TCRs seen for DRB1 alleles and the fewest for HLA-C alleles. Sequencing depth was assumed to be roughly uniform across donors in the presence/absence analyses, though that assumption may not hold. A further reported finding was that TCR beta sequences accurately predicted the HLA-A and HLA-B alleles for most subjects in the first cohort. In a later analysis, most CMV-associated TCR beta chains were found to appear HLA-restricted, with HLA associations seemingly driven largely by CMV exposure. An association between a missense DCLRE1C variant and V-gene and J-gene trimming of TCR beta chains was found in a later genetic analysis and replicated in an independent cohort. Some IMGT-functional V segments, including TRBV6-2 and TRBV6-3, could not be distinguished by the 87-base-pair reads and were therefore excluded. In a later analysis, several top co-occurrence clusters were reported to appear linked to parvovirus B19, influenza, CMV and Epstein-Barr virus. The only immune exposure information available for the cohort was CMV serostatus. In an earlier analysis of more than 500 of the donors, most TCR beta V segments appeared in productive rearrangements about 90% or about 30% of the time, broadly matching IMGT annotations. Because counts were too low, about 18 rarely observed V segments, including chromosome 9 orphons, were excluded from the earlier analysis of about 500 of the donors. In vitro tests confirmed that three of the cytomegalovirus-associated TCR beta chains recognize cytomegalovirus antigens. Specific HLA alleles were associated with more than 15,000 TCR beta sequences at a false discovery rate of 0.05 in a later analysis. Because some donors lacked HLA typing at each locus, the association tests relied only on the typed subset. When HLA alleles, especially DR and DQ, strongly co-occurred, attributing TCR associations to individual alleles was difficult. The study listed 164 TCR beta chains as associated with cytomegalovirus.

Sequenced input: PBMCs. The receptor was derived from a woman aged 25-40 years in good health and CMV-seropositive. The receptor chain draws on TRBV7-9 and TRBJ1-4, with the D segment identity uncertain. Here the CDR3 is given as CASSLTDSNEKLFF. The DNA is as follows: TGTGCCAGCAGCTTGACCGACTCTAATGAAAAACTGTTTTTT.